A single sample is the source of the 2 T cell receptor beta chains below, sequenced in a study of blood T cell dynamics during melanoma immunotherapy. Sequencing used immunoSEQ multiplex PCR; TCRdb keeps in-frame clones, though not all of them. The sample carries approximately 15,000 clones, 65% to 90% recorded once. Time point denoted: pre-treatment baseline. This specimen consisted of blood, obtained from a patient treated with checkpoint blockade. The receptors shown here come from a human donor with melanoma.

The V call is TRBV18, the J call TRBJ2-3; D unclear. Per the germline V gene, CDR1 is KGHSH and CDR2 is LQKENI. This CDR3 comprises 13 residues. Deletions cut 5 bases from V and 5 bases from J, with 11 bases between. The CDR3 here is CASSSNKGDTQYF. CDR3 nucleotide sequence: TGTGCCAGCTCATCCAATAAGGGAGATACGCAGTATTTT.

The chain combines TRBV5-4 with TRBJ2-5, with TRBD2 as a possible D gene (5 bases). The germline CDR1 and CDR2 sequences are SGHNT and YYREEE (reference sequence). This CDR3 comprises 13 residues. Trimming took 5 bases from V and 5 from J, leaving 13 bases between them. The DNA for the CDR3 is TGTGCCAGCAGTTTCCGGGGTGTGGAGACCCAGTACTTC. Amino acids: CASSFRGVETQYF.